This T cell receptor (beta chain) was captured in a study of T cells expressing NK-cell markers (dated by TCRdb to about 2020). In terms of the full investigation: In sorted CD3+CD56+NKG2C+, CD3+CD56+NKG2C- and CD3+CD56-NKG2C+ T-cell subsets from several donors, TCR beta-chain repertoires were profiled. Among the eight sequenced donors, only one was HCMV-seronegative, while the other seven were HCMV-seropositive. Illumina HiSeq 2000/2500, MiSeq or NextSeq was used to sequence libraries as 2 x 150 bp reads. All eight donors whose samples were sequenced were randomly selected healthy volunteers, three of them men and five women. The research as a whole found: In roughly six donors, the dominant CD3+CD56+NKG2C+ clonotypes ranked among the top 10 CD8+ clonotypes, making up 1.0-7.0% of CD8+ T cells. Whether the expanded NKG2C-expressing T cell clones were specific for HCMV antigens remained unclear. Those dominant clonotypes were again the most abundant among CD3+CD56-NKG2C+ cells in a handful of donors, at about 25-65%.

Concerning this clonotype: Its antigen target is currently unknown.

The instrument given in TCRdb is Illumina HiSeq 2000. TCR beta cDNA libraries were made by 5'RACE template switching that added a universal primer site and unique molecular identifiers. cDNA synthesis was primed from the TCR beta constant segment, followed by two successive PCR amplification steps. Concerning the study's data processing: MIGEC handled demultiplexing of the reads and grouping by UMI, while MiTCR was used to assemble and quantify clonotypes. To exclude erroneous sequences, only TCR cDNA sequences supported by at least two reads were retained. The tcR package was used for downstream repertoire analysis, and clonotypes were matched across fractions by CDR3 nucleotide sequence plus V segment. VDJmatch was used to annotate antigen specificity against VDJdb, with one amino acid substitution allowed in CDR3. TCRdb reprocessed the public reads and reports one entry per CDR3 protein sequence, without DNA. TCRdb assigned the V and J calls; the authors' analysis was not used. The sample's table lists a count of a few hundred thousand distinct CDR3 sequences. Around 5.3% of the sample is held by the ten biggest clonotypes.

HCMV serostatus was determined by detecting HCMV-specific IgG in serum with a commercial ELISA kit. Ficoll density gradient centrifugation was used to isolate peripheral blood mononuclear cells from blood. The germline V gene gives CDR1 as MDHEN and CDR2 as SYDVKM. The CDR3 runs 14 residues from the cysteine to the phenylalanine. Only the protein is available. Sequenced input: blood T cells: a sorted CD56 or NKG2C T cell subset, CD4+ or CD8+ T cells, or bulk PBMC T cells (not recorded which). This receptor was identified in a man aged 18-75 years in good health. The rearrangement combines TRBV28 with TRBJ1-6; as DNA is missing, the TRBD1 call by TCRdb cannot be tested. The CDR3 protein: CASQGPSYNSPLHF.